This TCR beta chain was found in a study of regulatory T cells in long-lasting Graves disease. This CDR3 contains 12 residues. With 6 bases removed from V and 10 bases from J, the gap between germline ends came to 10 bases. Germline loops: CDR1 MNHEY, CDR2 SMNVEV (reference sequence). With iRepertoire HTBI primers and Arm-PCR of CDR3 regions, TCR beta libraries were built. A single record per CDR3 protein comes from TCRdb applying MiXCR to the multiplex PCR reads. Seen here are approximately 230,000 distinct CDR3 sequences, 15% to 20% observed once, and the top ten hold more than 20%. This clonotype has at least ten counts. Its specificity is unknown. Time point described: newly diagnosed GD, antithyroid drugs for less than 3 months. Following extraction of RNA from PBMCs, that RNA was used to make the TCR library. Study findings and constraints: New patients shared 750 to 1,000 public clonotypes, and persistent patients shared more, with fewer than 3,500. Sample size was small, which may have lowered accuracy. Newly diagnosed Graves' patients had higher TCR diversity than persistent ones.

The source was peripheral blood mononuclear cells (PBMCs), collected at new diagnosis, from a patient treated with antithyroid drugs. This TCR came from a female donor with Graves disease. This sequence joins TRBV27 and TRBJ1-6; TRBD1 might be the D (5 bases). The CDR3 sequence is CASRHGGSPLHF. The DNA for the CDR3 is TGTGCCAGCAGACATGGGGGGTCACCCCTCCACTTT.